Below, 30 T cell receptor beta chains from the same sample are listed, as sequenced in a study of shared T cell receptors in the human thymus. Only in-frame clones appear in the TCRdb table, and some are missing; sequencing was by immunoSEQ multiplex PCR. The sample contains roughly 710,000 clones, 80% to 90% of which appear only once. The same data also contributed to another study, on human thymus T cells.

Material: thymocytes. These receptors all stem from a girl less than two years old with a congenital heart defect.

The chain combines TRBV6-5 with TRBJ2-7; D may be TRBD2 (5 bases). Trimming shortened V by 0 bases and J by 4 bases, and 13 bases separated the two germline ends. Per the germline V gene, CDR1 is MNHEY and CDR2 is SVGAGI. The CDR3 consists of 15 residues. The CDR3 protein is CASSYSKIGVYEQYF. The CDR3 nucleotides are TGTGCCAGCAGTTACTCGAAGATCGGGGTGTACGAGCAGTACTTC.

The chain recombines TRBV5-6 with TRBJ1-3; D not resolved. The CDR3 covers 15 residues. From germline, CDR1 is SGHDT and CDR2 YYEEEE. The ends were cut back, 2 bases at V and 7 bases at J, with 16 bases in the middle. CDR3 region: CASSLSGNIVNTIYF. The CDR3 DNA sequence: TGTGCCAGCAGCTTATCGGGGAATATCGTGAACACCATATATTTT.

The V call is TRBV30, the J call TRBJ2-7; possible D gene TRBD2, 6 bases. CDR3 size: 12 residues. Germline V gives CDR1 GTSNPN, CDR2 SVGIG (reference sequence). V lost 8 bases to trimming and J lost 2 bases, with 13 bases between them. This chain's CDR3 is CAGGTEAYEQYF. CDR3 DNA sequence: TGTGCCGGCGGGACCGAAGCCTACGAGCAGTACTTC.

V usage is TRBV5-1 and J usage is TRBJ2-2, with D unresolved. The V end was cut by 4 bases, the J end by 3 bases, with 7 bases between. This CDR3 spans 13 amino acids. Germline V gives CDR1 SGHRS, CDR2 YFSETQ. The CDR3 DNA is TGCGCCAGCAGCCACACGTACACCGGGGAGCTGTTTTTT. This gives the protein CASSHTYTGELFF.

The chain carries TRBV4-1 and TRBJ2-3; tentative D call: TRBD1 (5 bases). The CDR3 runs 19 residues. Germline V gene data show CDR1 as MGHRA and CDR2 as YSYEKL. Trimming removed 0 bases from V and 6 bases from J, with 25 bases in between. This CDR3 reads CASSQDLNPLRVPGDTQYF. The CDR3 DNA is TGCGCCAGCAGCCAAGATCTAAACCCTCTCAGGGTACCCGGGGATACGCAGTATTTT.

This sequence joins TRBV7-4 and TRBJ1-2; TRBD1 matches at 12 bases. The V gene's germline CDR1 is SGHVT and CDR2 SQSDAQ. The CDR3 covers 15 residues. V shed 4 bases and J 8 bases; nucleotides not matched to a gene: 8. CDR3 region: CASSSPGQGALGYTF. The DNA of the CDR3 is TGTGCCAGCAGCTCGCCGGGACAGGGGGCGTTGGGCTACACCTTC.

The V and J genes are TRBV5-6 and TRBJ2-7, with 8 bases that match TRBD1. This CDR3 has 15 residues. Germline V lookup: CDR1 SGHDT, CDR2 YYEEEE. V shed 0 bases, J shed 3 bases, and the junction held 5 bases outside the gene matches. The CDR3 sequence is CASSLGAGGVYEQYF. CDR3 nucleotides: TGTGCCAGCAGCTTGGGGGCAGGGGGCGTCTACGAGCAGTACTTC. The variable domain in full, with the rest retrieved from reference TRBV5-6 and TRBJ2-7, is DAGVTQSPTHLIKTRGQQVTLRCSPKSGHDTVSWYQQALGQGPQFIFQYYEEEERQRGNFPDRFSGHQFPNYSSELNVNALLLGDSALYLCASSLGAGGVYEQYFGPGTRLTVT.

The rearrangement links TRBV7-2 to TRBJ2-1; 8 bases match TRBD2. This CDR3 is 17 amino acids long. Per the germline V gene, CDR1 is SGHTA and CDR2 is FQGNSA. J gave up 6 bases and V 3 bases, and 13 bases lay outside the gene matches. CDR3 in amino acids: CASSFGGGGFHGNEQFF. CDR3 sequence (DNA): TGTGCCAGCAGCTTTGGCGGCGGGGGGTTTCATGGCAATGAGCAGTTCTTC.

The chain links TRBV7-9 to TRBJ2-1; D is uncertain. Germline V gene lookup returns CDR1 SEHNR and CDR2 FQNEAQ (reference sequence). The CDR3 is made up of 14 amino acids. The V end lost 0 bases, the J end lost 4 bases, and 7 bases lay between the germline ends. CDR3 bases: TGTGCCAGCAGCTTAGCGCCCAGATACAATGAGCAGTTCTTC. Translated, it gives CASSLAPRYNEQFF. Filled out from reference TRBV7-9 and TRBJ2-1, the complete variable domain reads DTGVSQNPRHKITKRGQNVTFRCDPISEHNRLYWYRQTLGQGPEFLTYFQNEAQLEKSRLLSDRFSAERPKGSFSTLEIQRTEQGDSAMYLCASSLAPRYNEQFFGPGTRLTVL.

This clone has only a few counts. This specimen includes other DNA sequences encoding the same CDR3. The gene calls are TRBV6-5 and TRBJ1-1; perhaps TRBD1 as D (5 bases). This CDR3 spans 16 amino acids. V lost 0 bases and J lost 0, with 11 bases in between. From germline, CDR1 is MNHEY and CDR2 SVGAGI. The CDR3 is CASSYSDSLMNTEAFF. In DNA, the CDR3 is TGTGCCAGCAGTTACTCCGACAGCTTAATGAACACTGAAGCTTTCTTT.

The genes are TRBV27 and TRBJ1-2; 10 nucleotides agree with TRBD1. Trimming at V came to 5 bases and at J to 5 bases, leaving 2 bases not matched to a gene. The germline V gene encodes CDR1 MNHEY and CDR2 SMNVEV (reference sequence). The CDR3 covers 13 residues. The DNA for the CDR3 is TGTGCCAGCAGTGCGGGACAGGGGTATGGCTACACCTTC. Translation: CASSAGQGYGYTF.

The chain joins TRBV11-2 to TRBJ2-1, with D possibly matching TRBD2 (6 bases). The V end lost 0 bases, the J end lost 5 bases, and 14 bases lay between the germline ends. The germline V gene encodes CDR1 SGHAT and CDR2 FQNNGV. The CDR3 covers 16 residues. The CDR3 reads CASSLDTGGFNNEQFF. CDR3 DNA sequence: TGTGCCAGCAGCTTAGATACCGGGGGTTTCAACAATGAGCAGTTCTTC. Complete variable domain (other parts from reference TRBV11-2 and TRBJ2-1): EAGVAQSPRYKIIEKRQSVAFWCNPISGHATLYWYQQILGQGPKLLIQFQNNGVVDDSQLPKDRFSAERLKGVDSTLKIQPAKLEDSAVYLCASSLDTGGFNNEQFFGPGTRLTVL.

The chain joins TRBV11-2 to TRBJ2-1; D gene ambiguous. The CDR3 length is 15 residues. CDR1 is SGHAT and CDR2 is FQNNGV in the germline V gene. V lost 4 bases and J lost 7, with 17 bases in between. The CDR3 DNA sequence: TGTGCCAGCAGCTCGCGACCGCGTAGCATTAATGAGCAGTTCTTC. This translates into CASSSRPRSINEQFF.

The chain couples TRBV5-6 to TRBJ1-6; TRBD1 agrees at 8 bases. CDR1 and CDR2 from the germline V gene are SGHDT and YYEEEE. With 0 bases clipped from V and 14 bases from J, the junction kept 13 bases outside the gene matches. CDR3 length equals 16 residues. CDR3 amino acids: CASSLGEGQGISALHF. The CDR3 DNA reads TGTGCCAGCAGCTTGGGGGAAGGACAGGGTATCTCAGCCCTCCACTTT.

The gene calls are TRBV19 and TRBJ2-1; TRBD2 matches at 8 bases. The ends lost 3 bases at V and 1 base at J; junction bases unmatched: 11. The CDR3 is made up of 18 amino acids. Germline CDR1 LNHDA, CDR2 SQIVND (reference sequence). As DNA, the CDR3 is TGTGCCAGTAGTATCTCAAACCCGCGGGGGGCGTCCTACAATGAGCAGTTCTTC. Encoded protein: CASSISNPRGASYNEQFF.

This chain uses TRBV13 with TRBJ2-5, with 8 bases identical to TRBD2. CDR3 length equals 15 residues. Germline trimming cut 11 bases from V and 5 bases from J; bases unmatched to any gene: 16. CDR1 is PRHDT and CDR2 is FYEKMQ in the germline V gene (reference sequence). DNA of the CDR3: TGTGCCTTCAGCGGGGGCGGGATCCATCCCGAGACCCAGTACTTC. Its protein product is CAFSGGGIHPETQYF. Using reference TRBV13 and TRBJ2-5 for the parts outside the CDR3, the full variable domain is AAGVIQSPRHLIKEKRETATLKCYPIPRHDTVYWYQQGPGQDPQFLISFYEKMQSDKGSIPDRFSAQQFSDYHSELNMSSLELGDSALYFCAFSGGGIHPETQYFGPGTRLLVL.

The chain joins TRBV19 to TRBJ1-5; D not certain. V was pared by 1 base and J by 2 bases, with 18 bases between. The CDR3 runs 18 residues. Germline values: CDR1 LNHDA, CDR2 SQIVND (reference sequence). Here the CDR3 reads CASSIGVRKIVGNQPQHF. DNA of the CDR3: TGTGCCAGTAGTATAGGTGTGAGGAAAATAGTCGGCAATCAGCCCCAGCATTTT.

This chain links TRBV11-2 with TRBJ1-1; D is perhaps TRBD1 (6 bases). Trimming took off 1 base at V and 1 base at J, with 19 bases between the two ends. Looked up from germline, CDR1 is SGHAT and CDR2 is FQNNGV. The length of the CDR3 is 18 residues. CDR3 amino acids: CASSLVSGGPWGNTEAFF. The DNA of the CDR3 is TGTGCCAGCAGCTTAGTCTCGGGGGGCCCCTGGGGGAACACTGAAGCTTTCTTT.

The CDR3 protein is CASRYRTGSGKNIQYF. CDR3 bases: TGCGCCAGCAGATATAGGACAGGGTCGGGCAAAAACATTCAGTACTTC. The chain links TRBV5-1 to TRBJ2-4; TRBD1 aligns across 8 bases. Germline loops: CDR1 SGHRS, CDR2 YFSETQ. This CDR3 region has 16 residues. After removal of 5 bases from V and 3 bases from J, the junction contained 10 bases not matched to a gene. Full variable domain (rest looked up from reference TRBV5-1 and TRBJ2-4): KAGVTQTPRYLIKTRGQQVTLSCSPISGHRSVSWYQQTPGQGLQFLFEYFSETQRNKGNFPGRFSGRQFSNSRSEMNVSTLELGDSALYLCASRYRTGSGKNIQYFGAGTRLSVL.

V and J are TRBV2 and TRBJ1-5; unclear D gene. CDR1 is SNHLY, CDR2 FYNNEI, per germline. Trimming removed 5 bases at V and 5 bases at J, with 10 bases between. The CDR3 runs to 13 residues. The CDR3 bases are TGTGCCAGCAGTCCGGAGGTTTATCAGCCCCAGCATTTT. As protein: CASSPEVYQPQHF.

This chain joins TRBV7-9 and TRBJ1-2; TRBD1 matches at 9 bases. The J segment lost 7 bases and the V segment lost 4 bases, leaving 16 bases of the junction unmatched. Germline V CDR1 and CDR2: SEHNR, FQNEAQ (reference sequence). The CDR3 has 17 residues. CDR3 sequence: CASSYGPVLQGAGGYTF. For the CDR3, the DNA is TGTGCCAGCAGCTACGGGCCGGTTCTACAGGGGGCTGGTGGCTACACCTTC.

This chain connects TRBV9 to TRBJ2-7, with 9 positions matching TRBD1. This CDR3 region has 16 residues. Germline V CDR1 and CDR2: SGDLS, YYNGEE. The ends lost 1 base at V and 6 bases at J; junction bases unmatched: 11. CDR3 sequence: CASSVFLATGGIEQYF. The CDR3 nucleotides read TGTGCCAGCAGCGTATTCCTTGCGACAGGGGGTATCGAGCAGTACTTC. Full variable domain (outside the CDR3, taken from reference TRBV9 and TRBJ2-7): DSGVTQTPKHLITATGQRVTLRCSPRSGDLSVYWYQQSLDQGLQFLIQYYNGEERAKGNILERFSAQQFPDLHSELNLSSLELGDSALYFCASSVFLATGGIEQYFGPGTRLTVT.

This chain links TRBV19 with TRBJ1-1; a possible D gene is TRBD1 (6 bases). V was shortened by 5 bases and J by 5 bases, with 18 bases between the two germline ends. Germline V gives CDR1 LNHDA, CDR2 SQIVND (reference sequence). The CDR3 consists of 15 residues. The DNA for the CDR3 is TGTGCCAGTAGTGTCCGATTGACAGGCCCAACTGAAGCTTTCTTT. Translation: CASSVRLTGPTEAFF.

The V and J genes are TRBV5-4 and TRBJ2-1, with TRBD2 as a possible D gene (6 bases). Germline V CDR1 and CDR2: SGHNT, YYREEE (reference sequence). Trimming shortened V by 4 bases and J by 7 bases, and 18 bases separated the two germline ends. The CDR3 has 15 residues. CDR3 protein: CASSINRDFLNEQFF. The CDR3 bases are TGTGCCAGCAGCATTAACCGGGACTTTTTAAATGAGCAGTTCTTC.

The chain joins TRBV5-1 to TRBJ1-4; 7 nucleotides match TRBD1. This CDR3 is 15 amino acids long. Germline trimming cut 3 bases from V and 4 bases from J; bases unmatched to any gene: 6. Per the germline V gene, CDR1 is SGHRS and CDR2 is YFSETQ. The CDR3 loop reads CASSSKQGLNEKLFF. The CDR3 DNA reads as TGCGCCAGCAGCTCTAAACAGGGGCTTAATGAAAAACTGTTTTTT.

J is TRBJ1-2 and V is TRBV7-9, with 8 bases identical to TRBD1. J was trimmed by 6 bases and V by 5 bases; bases with no gene match: 14. Germline assignment: CDR1 SEHNR and CDR2 FQNEAQ (reference sequence). The CDR3 sequence is 16 residues long. The CDR3 nucleotides read TGTGCCAGCAGCGATTCATCCTTCCAGGGGGCGCATGGCTACACCTTC. This gives the protein CASSDSSFQGAHGYTF.

The table lists this clone with a count of one. The chain has TRBV18 and TRBJ2-7; D is perhaps TRBD2 (5 bases). CDR1 is KGHSH and CDR2 is LQKENI in the germline V gene. The CDR3 has 15 residues. V was trimmed by 1 base and J by 2 bases, leaving 12 bases between them. In DNA, the CDR3 is TGTGCCAGCTCACCACGGACTGGAAAGACCTACGAGCAGTACTTC. This gives the protein CASSPRTGKTYEQYF. Complete variable domain (other parts from reference TRBV18 and TRBJ2-7): NAGVMQNPRHLVRRRGQEARLRCSPMKGHSHVYWYRQLPEEGLKFMVYLQKENIIDESGMPKERFSAEFPKEGPSILRIQQVVRGDSAAYFCASSPRTGKTYEQYFGPGTRLTVT.

The rearrangement joins TRBV7-9 to TRBJ2-5; 7 bases agree with TRBD1. V shed 5 bases, J shed 4 bases, and the junction held 19 bases outside the gene matches. There are 18 residues in the CDR3. In germline, CDR1 is SEHNR, CDR2 FQNEAQ (reference sequence). The CDR3 DNA sequence: TGTGCCAGCAGCACCCTCGCAAGACAGGGAGTTATTCGAGAGACCCAGTACTTC. Protein sequence: CASSTLARQGVIRETQYF.

The V and J genes are TRBV15 and TRBJ1-1; 9 nucleotides align to TRBD1. The germline V gene has CDR1 LNHNV and CDR2 YYDKDF (reference sequence). This CDR3 region has 16 residues. V trimming: 1 base; J trimming: 5 bases; junction bases outside the gene matches: 8. The CDR3 region is CATSRGDRGMGTEAFF. As DNA, the CDR3 is TGTGCCACCAGCAGAGGTGACAGGGGGATGGGGACTGAAGCTTTCTTT.

Written as DNA, the CDR3 is TGTGCCAGTAGTAAACAGGGTAAGTCGAACACTGAAGCTTTCTTT. Translating gives CASSKQGKSNTEAFF. The chain joins TRBV19 to TRBJ1-1; weak D call: TRBD1 (6 bases). The V end was cut by 4 bases, the J end by 1 base, with 13 bases between. Germline V CDR1 and CDR2: LNHDA, SQIVND (reference sequence). The length of the CDR3 is 15 residues.